This T cell receptor (beta chain) was found in a study of spatial heterogeneity in lung cancer. At least ten counts were recorded for this clonotype. The antigen remains unidentified. Study-level points and caveats: The number of expanded tumor alpha and beta chains correlated with mutation number.

Stated time point: sample taken at primary tumor resection. Trimming pared 5 bases from V and 4 bases from J, leaving 11 bases between. Germline V gene sequence: CDR1 SGHVS, CDR2 FQNEAQ. This CDR3 spans 13 amino acids. TCRdb passed the 5' RACE reads through MiXCR, listing each CDR3 protein once. This sample carries about 18,000 distinct CDR3 sequences, around 6.9% of them seen once, and the ten largest clones take less than 30%. V and J are TRBV7-8 and TRBJ1-2; maybe TRBD1 (6 bases). The source was lung tumor tissue, collected at surgery. This sequence was found in a male donor with early-stage non-small cell lung cancer. The DNA for the CDR3 is TGTGCCAGCAGCCGGGACACCAGCTATGGCTACACCTTC. Amino acid sequence: CASSRDTSYGYTF.